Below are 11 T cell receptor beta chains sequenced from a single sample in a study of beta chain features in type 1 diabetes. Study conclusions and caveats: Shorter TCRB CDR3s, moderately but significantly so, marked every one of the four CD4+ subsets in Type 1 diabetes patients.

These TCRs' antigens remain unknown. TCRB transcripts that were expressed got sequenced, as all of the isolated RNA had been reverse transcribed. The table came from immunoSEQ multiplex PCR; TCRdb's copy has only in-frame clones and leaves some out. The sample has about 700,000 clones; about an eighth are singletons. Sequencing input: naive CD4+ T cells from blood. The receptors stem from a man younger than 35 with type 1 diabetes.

CDR3 sequence: CASSQSSGNQPQHF. The CDR3 DNA is TGCGCCAGCAGTCAATCTTCCGGAAATCAGCCCCAGCATTTT. The rearrangement uses TRBV23-1 and TRBJ1-5; D uncertain. TRBV23-1 is given ORF status, its function remaining uncertain. The V and J ends lost 0 bases and 4 bases respectively, with 7 bases between them. The CDR3 extends over 14 amino acids.

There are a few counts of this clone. The CDR3: CASGPDREQEKLFF. CDR3 coding DNA: TGTGCTAGTGGTCCCGACAGGGAACAGGAAAAACTGTTTTTT. V is TRBV12-5 and J is TRBJ1-4, with 7 bases aligning to TRBD1. The ends lost 5 bases at V and 8 bases at J; junction bases unmatched: 8. Germline values: CDR1 LGHNT, CDR2 FRNRAP. This CDR3 is 14 amino acids long.

Written as DNA, the CDR3 is TGTGCCAGCACCACCAGAAGGAAAAACACTGAAGCTTTCTTT. As protein: CASTTRRKNTEAFF. The V gene is TRBV7-2, the J gene TRBJ1-1; D not resolved. The V gene lost 7 bases and the J gene lost 2 bases, with 14 bases spanning the gap. CDR1 is SGHTA and CDR2 is FQGNSA in the germline V gene. This CDR3 is 14 amino acids long.

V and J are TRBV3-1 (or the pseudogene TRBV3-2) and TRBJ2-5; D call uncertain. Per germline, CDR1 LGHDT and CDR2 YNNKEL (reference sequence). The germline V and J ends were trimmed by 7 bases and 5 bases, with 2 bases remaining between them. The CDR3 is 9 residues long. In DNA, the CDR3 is TGTGCCAGCATCGAGACCCAGTACTTC. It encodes CASIETQYF.

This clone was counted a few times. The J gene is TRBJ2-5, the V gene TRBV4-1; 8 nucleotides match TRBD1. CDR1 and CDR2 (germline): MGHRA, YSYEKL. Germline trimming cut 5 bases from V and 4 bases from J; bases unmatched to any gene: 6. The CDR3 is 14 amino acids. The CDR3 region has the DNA TGCGCCAGCAGCGTGACAGGGGTAGGAGAGACCCAGTACTTC. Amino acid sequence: CASSVTGVGETQYF.

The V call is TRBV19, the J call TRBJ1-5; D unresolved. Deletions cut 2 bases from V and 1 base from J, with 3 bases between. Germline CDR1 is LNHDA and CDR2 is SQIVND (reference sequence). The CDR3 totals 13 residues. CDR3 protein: CASSITSNQPQHF. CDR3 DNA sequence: TGTGCCAGTAGTATAACGAGCAATCAGCCCCAGCATTTT.

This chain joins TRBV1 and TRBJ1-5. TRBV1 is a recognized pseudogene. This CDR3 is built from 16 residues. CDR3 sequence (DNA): TGCACCAGCAGCCAATCTCTGGAAAGGGGCAATCAGCCCCAGCATTTT. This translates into CTSSQSLERGNQPQHF.

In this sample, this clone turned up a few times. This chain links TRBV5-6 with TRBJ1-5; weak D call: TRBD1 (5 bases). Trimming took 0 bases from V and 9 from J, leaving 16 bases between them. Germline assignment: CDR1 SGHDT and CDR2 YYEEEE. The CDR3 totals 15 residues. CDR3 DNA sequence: TGTGCCAGCAGCTTGGCAGGGCTCCAGTGGGGGCCCCAGCATTTT. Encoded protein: CASSLAGLQWGPQHF.

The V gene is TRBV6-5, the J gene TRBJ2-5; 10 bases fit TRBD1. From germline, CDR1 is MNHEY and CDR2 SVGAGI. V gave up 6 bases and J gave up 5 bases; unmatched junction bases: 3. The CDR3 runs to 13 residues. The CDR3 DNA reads TGTGCCAGCAGGGGACAGGGGAGGGAGACCCAGTACTTC. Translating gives CASRGQGRETQYF.

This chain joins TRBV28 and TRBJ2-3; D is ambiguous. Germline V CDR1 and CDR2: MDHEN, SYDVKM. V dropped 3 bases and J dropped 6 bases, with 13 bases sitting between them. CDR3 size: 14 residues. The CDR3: CASSFTAGRDTQYF. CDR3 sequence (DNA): TGTGCCAGCAGTTTTACGGCAGGCCGGGATACGCAGTATTTT. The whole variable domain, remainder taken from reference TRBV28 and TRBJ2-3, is DVKVTQSSRYLVKRTGEKVFLECVQDMDHENMFWYRQDPGLGLRLIYFSYDVKMKEKGDIPEGYSVSREKKERFSLILESASTNQTSMYLCASSFTAGRDTQYFGPGTRLTVL.

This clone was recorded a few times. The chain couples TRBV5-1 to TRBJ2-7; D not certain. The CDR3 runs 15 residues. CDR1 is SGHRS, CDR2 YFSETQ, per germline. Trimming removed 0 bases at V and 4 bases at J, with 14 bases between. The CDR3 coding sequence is TGCGCCAGCAGCTTGGACTCTTTACGAGATTACGAGCAGTACTTC. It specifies CASSLDSLRDYEQYF.